A single sample is the source of the 17 T cell receptor beta chains below, sequenced in a study of T-cell memory formation after mild COVID-19. MiXCR, run by TCRdb on the 5' RACE reads, gives a single entry per CDR3 protein. This sample has more than 250,000 distinct CDR3 sequences, with roughly 15% found just once. Sequencing used PBMCs or a T cell subset sorted from them (not recorded which). These receptors came from a man younger than 35 who had mild COVID-19 (a few samples of this study predate the infection). Cell type and time point are not known.

This clonotype was observed a few times. The rearrangement links TRBV7-2 to TRBJ2-2; no definite D call. CDR1 is SGHTA and CDR2 is FQGNSA in the germline V gene. The length of the CDR3 is 16 residues. V was clipped by 1 base and J by 3 bases, with 12 bases between them. In DNA form, the CDR3 reads TGTGCCAGCAGCTTAGAGTGGAAGGCGTACACCGGGGAGCTGTTTTTT. Translating gives CASSLEWKAYTGELFF.

The chain joins TRBV7-9 to TRBJ1-2, with D perhaps TRBD1 (6 bases). The germline gives CDR1 SEHNR, CDR2 FQNEAQ (reference sequence). This CDR3 has 13 amino acids. V was clipped by 4 bases and J by 6 bases, with 12 bases between them. CDR3: CASSSTTGNGYTF. The DNA for the CDR3 is TGTGCCAGCAGCTCAACTACAGGGAATGGCTACACCTTC.

V gene TRBV4-2 combines with J gene TRBJ2-5; 7 bases fit TRBD1. CDR3 length: 15 residues. Germline V gene data show CDR1 as LGHNA and CDR2 as YNFKEQ. V trimming: 0 bases; J trimming: 5 bases; junction bases outside the gene matches: 6. The CDR3, as DNA: TGTGCCAGCAGCCAAGATAGGGGGCCGGGGGAGACCCAGTACTTC. It encodes CASSQDRGPGETQYF.

Comments on this clonotype: Mismatch with germline at one junction end may stem from a read error. This chain uses TRBV7-7 with TRBJ2-5, with 11 bases aligning to TRBD1. The germline CDR1 and CDR2 sequences are SSHAT and FNYEAQ (reference sequence). The CDR3 is made up of 15 amino acids. CDR3 in DNA: TGTGCTAGCAGCTCCGGGACAGGGGGCCAAGAGACCCAGTACTTC. Amino acid sequence: CASSSGTGGQETQYF. Together with reference TRBV7-7 and TRBJ2-5, the CDR3 gives the full variable domain: GAGVSQSPRYKVTKRGQDVTLRCDPISSHATLYWYQQALGQGPEFLTYFNYEAQPDKSGLPSDRFSAERPEGSISTLTIQRTEQRDSAMYRCASSSGTGGQETQYFGPGTRLLVL.

This clonotype came up a few times. The chain recombines TRBV20-1 with TRBJ2-5; D assignment may be TRBD1 or TRBD2 (6 bases each). The CDR3 has 14 amino acids. Looked up from germline, CDR1 is DFQATT and CDR2 is SNEGSKA (reference sequence). Trimming shortened V by 5 bases and J by 5 bases, and 18 bases separated the two germline ends. CDR3 nucleotide sequence: TGCAGTGCTTACGGGGGCGCCGGGTGGGAGACCCAGTACTTC. This gives the protein CSAYGGAGWETQYF.

V usage is TRBV6-2 or TRBV6-3 and J usage is TRBJ2-1, with 7 bases that match TRBD1. Germline CDR1 and CDR2: MNHEY and SVGEGT. After removal of 2 bases from V and 4 bases from J, the junction contained 11 bases not matched to a gene. This CDR3 contains 17 residues. The CDR3: CASSYVEGAVWYNEQFF. DNA of the CDR3: TGTGCCAGCAGTTACGTAGAGGGGGCTGTTTGGTACAATGAGCAGTTCTTC.

This sequence joins TRBV20-1 and TRBJ1-5; D unresolved. V was shortened by 1 base and J by 2 bases, with 12 bases between the two germline ends. Per the germline V gene, CDR1 is DFQATT and CDR2 is SNEGSKA (reference sequence). The CDR3 length is 15 residues. CDR3 sequence (DNA): TGCAGTGCTAGAGCATCCCGCGGGGGCAATCAGCCCCAGCATTTT. Translating it yields CSARASRGGNQPQHF.

This clonotype was observed at least ten times. The rearrangement uses TRBV7-2 and TRBJ2-5; D unresolved. V was shortened by 5 bases and J by 0 bases, with 1 base between the two germline ends. Germline CDR1 SGHTA, CDR2 FQGNSA. There are 11 residues in the CDR3. CDR3 nucleotide sequence: TGTGCCAGCAGCAACCAAGAGACCCAGTACTTC. Its translation: CASSNQETQYF.

This clonotype has a handful of counts. The chain couples TRBV24-1 to TRBJ2-5; 7 nucleotides align to TRBD1. Losses at the gene ends were 7 bases for V and 5 bases for J; bases not matched to a gene: 9. There are 14 residues in the CDR3. Looked up from germline, CDR1 is KGHDR and CDR2 is SFDVKD. CDR3 residues: CATRKTGSGETQYF. The CDR3 region has the DNA TGTGCCACCAGAAAGACAGGGAGCGGCGAGACCCAGTACTTC.

This clonotype occurred a few times. The chain recombines TRBV5-6 with TRBJ1-4; possible D gene TRBD1, 5 bases. V was cut by 4 bases and J by 2 bases, with 12 bases left in between. CDR1 is SGHDT, CDR2 YYEEEE, per germline. This CDR3 contains 15 residues. CDR3 residues: CASSLGLGTNEKLFF. Here the CDR3 DNA reads TGTGCCAGCAGCCTGGGGCTTGGGACTAATGAAAAACTGTTTTTT.

The gene calls are TRBV6-2 or TRBV6-3 and TRBJ2-7, with a possible D match to TRBD2 (5 bases). The CDR3 contains 14 residues. Trimming stripped 4 bases from V and 0 bases from J, with 10 bases between. Germline values: CDR1 MNHEY, CDR2 SVGEGT. CDR3 sequence (DNA): TGTGCCAGCAGTTTAAGCGGAAGCTCCTACGAGCAGTACGTC. Its translation: CASSLSGSSYEQYV.

This clonotype was counted between two and nine times. The J gene is TRBJ1-6, the V gene TRBV7-2; D ambiguous. The CDR3 is made up of 18 amino acids. V dropped 5 bases and J dropped 5 bases, with 22 bases sitting between them. Germline values: CDR1 SGHTA, CDR2 FQGNSA. DNA of the CDR3: TGTGCCAGCAGCCCGAGTTGGGTATCAGTCCTCCATAATTCACCCCTCCACTTT. Protein sequence: CASSPSWVSVLHNSPLHF.

This clonotype was seen ten or more times. The V call is TRBV7-2, the J call TRBJ2-3; 14 bases line up with TRBD2. This CDR3 has 20 residues. The trim removed 3 bases at V and 0 bases at J, leaving 11 bases unmatched. CDR1 and CDR2 (germline): SGHTA, FQGNSA. CDR3 residues: CASSFTPRTSGGPSTDTQYF. DNA of the CDR3: TGTGCCAGCAGCTTTACCCCCAGGACTAGCGGGGGGCCCAGCACAGATACGCAGTATTTT.

This clonotype was seen only a few times. The J gene is TRBJ2-4, the V gene TRBV27, with TRBD1 identical over 9 bases. Germline V gives CDR1 MNHEY, CDR2 SMNVEV (reference sequence). This CDR3 contains 15 residues. J was trimmed by 4 bases and V by 6 bases; bases with no gene match: 7. The DNA of the CDR3 is TGTGCCAGCAGGCTAGTCGGGACAGGGAAAAACATTCAGTACTTC. This sequence encodes CASRLVGTGKNIQYF.

The V gene is TRBV6-2 or TRBV6-3, the J gene TRBJ1-2, with 10 bases aligning to TRBD1. From germline, CDR1 is MNHEY and CDR2 SVGEGT. V lost 8 bases, J lost 0 bases, and 9 bases stayed unmatched. The CDR3 has 16 amino acids. The CDR3 DNA sequence: TGTGCCAGCGCGAAGGGACAGGGGACGTCTAACTATGGCTACACCTTC. Its translation: CASAKGQGTSNYGYTF.

This clonotype was recorded a few times. The rearrangement uses TRBV10-3 and TRBJ2-7; either TRBD1 or TRBD2 may supply D (5 bases each). The CDR3 extends over 16 amino acids. V shed 2 bases and J shed 3 bases, with 17 bases lying between them. In germline, CDR1 is ENHRY, CDR2 SYGVKD. In DNA form, the CDR3 reads TGTGCCATCAGTGAGCTATCCCGGGACGGCGGCTACGAGCAGTACTTC. Its protein product is CAISELSRDGGYEQYF.

This clonotype was counted only a few times. The chain joins TRBV7-9 to TRBJ2-5; the D is unclear. Germline V gene data show CDR1 as SEHNR and CDR2 as FQNEAQ (reference sequence). CDR3 length: 14 residues. Trimming removed 5 bases at V and 1 base at J, with 11 bases between. CDR3 sequence (DNA): TGTGCCAGCAGCAGAACAGACACCCAAGAGACCCAGTACTTC. Its protein product is CASSRTDTQETQYF. Full variable domain (missing parts from reference TRBV7-9 and TRBJ2-5): DTGVSQNPRHKITKRGQNVTFRCDPISEHNRLYWYRQTLGQGPEFLTYFQNEAQLEKSRLLSDRFSAERPKGSFSTLEIQRTEQGDSAMYLCASSRTDTQETQYFGPGTRLLVL.